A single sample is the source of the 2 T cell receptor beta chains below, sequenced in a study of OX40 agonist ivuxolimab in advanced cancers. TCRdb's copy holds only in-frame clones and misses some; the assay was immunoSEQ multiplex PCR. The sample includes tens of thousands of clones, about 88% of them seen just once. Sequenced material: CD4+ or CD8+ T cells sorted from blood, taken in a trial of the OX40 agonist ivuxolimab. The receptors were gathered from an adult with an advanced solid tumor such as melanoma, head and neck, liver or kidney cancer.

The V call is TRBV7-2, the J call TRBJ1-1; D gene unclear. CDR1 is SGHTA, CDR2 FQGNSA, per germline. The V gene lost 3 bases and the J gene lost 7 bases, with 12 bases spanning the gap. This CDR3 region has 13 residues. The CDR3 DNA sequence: TGTGCCAGCAGCTTGGTGGAGACAAGTGAAGCTTTCTTT. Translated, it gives CASSLVETSEAFF.

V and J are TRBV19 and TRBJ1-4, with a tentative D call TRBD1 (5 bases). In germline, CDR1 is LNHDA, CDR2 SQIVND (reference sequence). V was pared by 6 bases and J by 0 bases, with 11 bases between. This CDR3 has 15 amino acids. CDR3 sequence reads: CASRRDGSTNEKLFF. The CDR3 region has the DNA TGTGCCAGTAGGAGGGACGGCTCAACTAATGAAAAACTGTTTTTT. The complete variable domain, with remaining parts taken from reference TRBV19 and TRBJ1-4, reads DGGITQSPKYLFRKEGQNVTLSCEQNLNHDAMYWYRQDPGQGLRLIYYSQIVNDFQKGDIAEGYSVSREKKESFPLTVTSAQKNPTAFYLCASRRDGSTNEKLFFGSGTQLSVL.